This passage covers 21 T cell receptor beta chains from one sample sequenced in a study of neurological immune-mediated disorders. In TCRdb, the 5' RACE reads were re-called with MiXCR into one record per CDR3 protein. This table has 45,000 to 55,000 distinct CDR3 sequences, approximately 5.8% appearing once. The sequenced material came from CD4+ T cells from blood. These receptors were taken from a woman younger than 35 with multiple sclerosis.

Many counts were recorded for this clonotype. The V gene is TRBV6-2 or TRBV6-3, the J gene TRBJ2-5; no clear D gene. V gave up 5 bases and J gave up 3 bases, with 4 bases separating them. There are 11 residues in the CDR3. Germline CDR1 and CDR2: MNHEY and SVGEGT. This CDR3 reads CASSREETQYF. The CDR3 bases are TGTGCCAGCAGTCGGGAAGAGACCCAGTACTTC.

The chain recombines TRBV12-3 or TRBV12-4 with TRBJ2-1; tentative D call: TRBD2 (6 bases). The CDR3 totals 14 residues. Trimming took 10 bases from V and 0 from J, leaving 13 bases between them. CDR3 bases: TGTGCCATCTGCGACGGGAGCTCCTACAATGAGCAGTTCTTC. This gives the protein CAICDGSSYNEQFF.

In its sample, this clonotype was seen many times. The chain links TRBV12-3 or TRBV12-4 to TRBJ1-1; 10 positions match TRBD1. This CDR3 spans 16 amino acids. Trimming removed 3 bases from V and 0 bases from J; junction bases left unmatched: 4. The CDR3 DNA reads as TGTGCCAGCAGTTTTCGGACAGGGGGTATGAACACTGAAGCTTTCTTT. Protein sequence: CASSFRTGGMNTEAFF.

The sample holds many counts of this clonotype. The genes are TRBV29-1 and TRBJ2-7; TRBD2 is a possible D gene (5 bases). Germline lookup yields CDR1 SQVTM and CDR2 ANQGSEA. The V end lost 5 bases, the J end lost 6 bases, and 17 bases lay between the germline ends. The CDR3 runs 13 residues. DNA of the CDR3: TGCAGCGTTTCCGGGAACAAGGATACCGAGCAGTACTTC. Its protein is CSVSGNKDTEQYF.

This clonotype occurred many times. V gene TRBV6-1 combines with J gene TRBJ1-1; D ambiguous. Trimming shortened V by 0 bases and J by 11 bases, and 13 bases separated the two germline ends. The CDR3 extends over 13 amino acids. Germline loops: CDR1 MNHNS, CDR2 SASEGT. The CDR3 spells CASSEAQGISAFF. CDR3 in DNA: TGTGCCAGCAGTGAAGCGCAAGGGATAAGTGCTTTCTTT.

J is TRBJ2-7 and V is TRBV7-9, with TRBD2 matching over 8 bases. V shed 5 bases, J shed 4 bases, and the junction held 10 bases outside the gene matches. Germline V lookup: CDR1 SEHNR, CDR2 FQNEAQ (reference sequence). This CDR3 is 15 amino acids long. CDR3 nucleotide sequence: TGTGCCAGCAGCCCCCCGGGGGGGAAGGAATACGAGCAGTACTTC. Protein product: CASSPPGGKEYEQYF.

This clonotype has at least ten counts. This chain joins TRBV6-2 or TRBV6-3 and TRBJ1-1; possibly TRBD1 for D (5 bases). The CDR3 loop spans 12 amino acids. Trimming removed 6 bases at V and 7 bases at J, with 12 bases between. Germline values: CDR1 MNHEY, CDR2 SVGEGT. The chain's CDR3 is CASRIGGDEAFF. The CDR3 DNA reads as TGTGCCAGCAGAATTGGGGGGGATGAAGCTTTCTTT.

This clonotype occurred many times. This sequence joins TRBV10-3 and TRBJ2-1; 13 bases are shared with TRBD2. In germline, CDR1 is ENHRY, CDR2 SYGVKD. Trimming at V came to 6 bases and at J to 7 bases, leaving 6 bases not matched to a gene. The CDR3 covers 15 residues. The CDR3 coding sequence is TGTGCCATCAGAGTAGGACTAGCGGGAGAGAATGAGCAGTTCTTC. Encoded protein: CAIRVGLAGENEQFF.

About this clonotype itself: A clone one base away is much larger, so this may be a read error. The chain recombines TRBV5-1 with TRBJ2-7; 8 nucleotides line up with TRBD1. The germline V gene encodes CDR1 SGHRS and CDR2 YFSETQ. This CDR3 region has 15 residues. The CDR3 is CTSSPTGGNRYEQYF. The CDR3 nucleotides are TGCACCAGCAGCCCTACAGGGGGGAACCGCTACGAGCAGTACTTC.

This clonotype was found many times. CDR3 loop: CAISGGESDWGTDTQYF. DNA of the CDR3: TGTGCCATCAGTGGGGGGGAGTCGGACTGGGGCACAGATACGCAGTATTTT. The chain employs TRBV10-3 and TRBJ2-3; weak D call: TRBD2 (6 bases). V lost 4 bases and J 1 base, leaving 18 bases between the germline ends. The CDR3 runs to 17 residues. The germline V gene has CDR1 ENHRY and CDR2 SYGVKD.

This clonotype was counted at least ten times. V and J are TRBV5-1 and TRBJ1-5; 8 nucleotides match TRBD1. Per the germline V gene, CDR1 is SGHRS and CDR2 is YFSETQ. V shed 3 bases, J shed 6 bases, and the junction held 5 bases outside the gene matches. This CDR3 spans 14 amino acids. The CDR3 spells CASSSTGDGQPQHF. For the CDR3, the DNA is TGCGCCAGCAGCTCGACAGGGGATGGTCAGCCCCAGCATTTT.

Many counts were recorded for this clonotype. J is TRBJ2-4 and V is TRBV14; TRBD1 is a possible D gene (5 bases). The CDR3 length is 15 residues. V dropped 3 bases and J dropped 9 bases, with 18 bases sitting between them. Germline CDR1 SGHDN, CDR2 FVKESK. CDR3 sequence reads: CASSQSGWEGSIQYF. The CDR3 DNA follows: TGTGCCAGCAGCCAGTCAGGGTGGGAAGGCAGCATTCAGTACTTC.

This clonotype was seen ten or more times. V and J are TRBV29-1 and TRBJ1-1; D may be TRBD1 (5 bases). V gave up 6 bases and J gave up 0 bases, with 11 bases separating them. Germline V CDR1 and CDR2: SQVTM, ANQGSEA. This CDR3 has 13 amino acids. Here the CDR3 DNA reads TGCAGCGTCGTGCGGGGGATGAACACTGAAGCTTTCTTT. This translates into CSVVRGMNTEAFF.

This clonotype was seen many times. The gene calls are TRBV20-1 and TRBJ2-5; 16 positions agree with TRBD2. Looked up from germline, CDR1 is DFQATT and CDR2 is SNEGSKA (reference sequence). With V trimmed by 6 bases and J by 7 bases, 14 bases remained unmatched. The CDR3 is made up of 17 amino acids. CDR3 nucleotide sequence: TGCAGTGCGCTGGGACTAGCGGGGGGGGTTGCCCCGGGGACCCAGTACTTC. Translated: CSALGLAGGVAPGTQYF.

Regarding this clonotype: A much larger clone lies a single base off, so this may be a read error. V usage is TRBV11-2 and J usage is TRBJ2-1; D call uncertain. The CDR3 covers 11 residues. The V gene's germline CDR1 is SGHAT and CDR2 FQNNGV. V lost 10 bases to trimming and J lost 5 bases, with 9 bases between them. CDR3: CANTRNNEQFF. The DNA for the CDR3 is TGTGCCAACACCAGAAACAATGAGCAGTTCTTC.

This clonotype was detected ten times or more. The genes are TRBV7-2 and TRBJ1-2, with 9 nucleotides matching TRBD1. With V trimmed by 5 bases and J by 8 bases, 12 bases remained unmatched. The CDR3 runs 15 residues. Germline V lookup: CDR1 SGHTA, CDR2 FQGNSA. The CDR3 DNA reads TGTGCCAGCAGCGTCGCGACAGGGGGAGCCGACGGCTACACCTTC. Translated, it gives CASSVATGGADGYTF.

This clonotype came up many times. V and J are TRBV20-1 and TRBJ1-1, with TRBD1 identical over 7 bases. The germline gives CDR1 DFQATT, CDR2 SNEGSKA (reference sequence). With 0 bases clipped from V and 8 bases from J, the junction kept 12 bases outside the gene matches. The CDR3 sequence is 15 residues long. The CDR3 loop reads CSARDQETGRDEAFF. CDR3 DNA: TGCAGTGCTAGAGATCAGGAGACAGGGCGGGACGAAGCTTTCTTT.

This clonotype was observed many times. J is TRBJ1-1 and V is TRBV6-6, with D unclear. This CDR3 has 13 residues. CDR1 is MNHNY and CDR2 is SVGAGI in the germline V gene (reference sequence). V was trimmed by 2 bases and J by 3 bases, leaving 7 bases between them. CDR3 in amino acids: CASSYGGDTEAFF. The CDR3 DNA reads TGTGCCAGCAGTTACGGCGGGGACACTGAAGCTTTCTTT.

This clonotype has a count of ten or more. This rearrangement joins TRBV3-1 to TRBJ2-5; perhaps TRBD2 as D (5 bases). Germline loops: CDR1 LGHDT, CDR2 YNNKEL (reference sequence). This CDR3 spans 14 amino acids. Trimming removed 6 bases at V and 5 bases at J, with 16 bases between. CDR3 nucleotide sequence: TGTGCCAGCAGGCAGAGAGGGTCCGGGGAGACCCAGTACTTC. It is translated as CASRQRGSGETQYF.

This clonotype was counted many times. The V and J genes are TRBV4-1 and TRBJ1-1; the match to TRBD1 covers 7 bases. This CDR3 is 14 amino acids long. V was clipped by 4 bases and J by 4 bases; unmatched bases: 6. Germline CDR1 MGHRA, CDR2 YSYEKL. CDR3: CASSLLQGGTEAFF. The CDR3 nucleotides are TGCGCCAGCAGCCTACTCCAGGGGGGCACTGAAGCTTTCTTT.

J is TRBJ2-3 and V is TRBV29-1; TRBD2 aligns across 12 bases. The germline V gene has CDR1 SQVTM and CDR2 ANQGSEA. V shed 1 base and J 0 bases; nucleotides not matched to a gene: 11. CDR3 length: 19 amino acids. The CDR3 loop reads CSVEGITSGRSASTDTQYF. In DNA, the CDR3 is TGCAGCGTTGAAGGCATTACTAGCGGGAGGTCCGCTAGCACAGATACGCAGTATTTT.